The entry below describes one T cell receptor (beta chain). Its antigen is currently unknown. The record originates from a study of T cells in Graves' hyperthyroidism and ophthalmopathy. Looking at the study overall: Peripheral blood collection took place at initial diagnosis, before any treatment.

Graves' hyperthyroidism was deemed stable given no ophthalmopathy progression within 18 months. The CDR3 loop spans 15 amino acids. The germline V gene has CDR1 SQVTM and CDR2 ANQGSEA. Trimming removed 4 bases from V and 3 bases from J; junction bases left unmatched: 9. Study-wide findings and caveats: Most clonotypes that expanded in the thyroid above 0.001 also showed up in blood.

Researchers took RNA transcripts and amplified the TCR beta CDR3 regions from them. In the first-round RT-PCR of the TCR CDR3, the HTBI primer set was used. TCRdb processed the multiplex PCR reads anew with MiXCR; each CDR3 protein has one entry. The sample holds hundreds of thousands of distinct CDR3 sequences, 15% to 19% seen once. V usage is TRBV29-1 and J usage is TRBJ2-1, with TRBD2 matching over 7 bases. This TCR came from a woman younger than 30 with Graves' hyperthyroidism. Sequences were obtained from blood. The CDR3: CSVVPFREVYNEQFF. The CDR3 DNA is TGCAGCGTTGTTCCCTTCCGGGAGGTCTACAATGAGCAGTTCTTC.